The present entry profiles one TCR beta chain with its context. TCRdb keeps only in-frame clones here, not all; method: immunoSEQ multiplex PCR. The sample carries over 85,000 clones, 87% recorded once. The length of the CDR3 is 15 residues. Trimming removed 5 bases from V and 5 bases from J; junction bases left unmatched: 7. Germline V gene sequence: CDR1 SGHAT, CDR2 FQNNGV. The sample belongs to a study of blood T cell repertoires in COVID-19. Sequencing was carried out using peripheral blood. The chain is built from TRBV11-2 and TRBJ1-5; 9 positions match TRBD1. This receptor was obtained from a human donor in a cohort sampled during active COVID-19. The CDR3 coding sequence is TGTGCCAGCAGCGACCGGGACAGGGTGGATCAGCCCCAGCATTTT. Translation: CASSDRDRVDQPQHF.